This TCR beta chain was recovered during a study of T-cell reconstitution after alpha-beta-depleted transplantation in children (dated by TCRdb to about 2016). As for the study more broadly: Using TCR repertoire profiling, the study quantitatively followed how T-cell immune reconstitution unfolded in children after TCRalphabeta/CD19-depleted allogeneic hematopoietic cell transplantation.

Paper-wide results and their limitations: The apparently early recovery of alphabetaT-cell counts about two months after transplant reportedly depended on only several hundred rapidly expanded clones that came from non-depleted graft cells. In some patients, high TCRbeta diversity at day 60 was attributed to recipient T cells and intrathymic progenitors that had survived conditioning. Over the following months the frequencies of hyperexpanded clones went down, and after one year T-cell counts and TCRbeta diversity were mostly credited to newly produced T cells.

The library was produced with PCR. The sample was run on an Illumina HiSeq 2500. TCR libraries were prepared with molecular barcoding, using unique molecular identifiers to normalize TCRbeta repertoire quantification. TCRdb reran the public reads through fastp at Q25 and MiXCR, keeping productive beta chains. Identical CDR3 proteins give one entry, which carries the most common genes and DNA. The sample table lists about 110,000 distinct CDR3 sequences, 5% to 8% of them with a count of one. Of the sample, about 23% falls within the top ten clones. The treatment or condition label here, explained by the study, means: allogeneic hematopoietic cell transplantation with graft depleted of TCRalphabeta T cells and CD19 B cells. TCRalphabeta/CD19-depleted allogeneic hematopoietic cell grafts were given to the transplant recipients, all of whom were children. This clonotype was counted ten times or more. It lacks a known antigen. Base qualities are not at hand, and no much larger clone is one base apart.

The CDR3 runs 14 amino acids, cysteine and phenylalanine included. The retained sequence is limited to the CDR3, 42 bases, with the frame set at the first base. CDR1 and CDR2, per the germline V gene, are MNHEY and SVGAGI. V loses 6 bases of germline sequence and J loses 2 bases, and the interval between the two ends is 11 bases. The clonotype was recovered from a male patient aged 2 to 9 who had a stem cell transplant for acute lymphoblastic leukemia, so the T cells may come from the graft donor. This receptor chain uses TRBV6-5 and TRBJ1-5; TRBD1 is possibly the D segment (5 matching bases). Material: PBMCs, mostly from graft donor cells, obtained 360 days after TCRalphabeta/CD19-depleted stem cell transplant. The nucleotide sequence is TGTGCCAGCAGCAACGGCAGGGGCAATCAGCCCCAGCATTTT. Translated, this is CASSNGRGNQPQHF.